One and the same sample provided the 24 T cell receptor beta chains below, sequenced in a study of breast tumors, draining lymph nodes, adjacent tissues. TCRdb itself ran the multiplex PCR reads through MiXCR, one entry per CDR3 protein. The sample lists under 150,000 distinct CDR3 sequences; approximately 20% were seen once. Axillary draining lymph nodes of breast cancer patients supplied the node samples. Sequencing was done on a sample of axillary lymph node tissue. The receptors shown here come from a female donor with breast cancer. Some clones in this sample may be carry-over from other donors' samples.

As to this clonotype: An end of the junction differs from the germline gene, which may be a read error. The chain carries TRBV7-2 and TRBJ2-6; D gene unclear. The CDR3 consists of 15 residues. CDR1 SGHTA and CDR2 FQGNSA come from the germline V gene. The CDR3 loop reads CASSLGSSEANVLTF. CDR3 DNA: TGTGCCAGCAGCTTAGGGAGCTCTGAGGCCAACGTCCTGACTTTC.

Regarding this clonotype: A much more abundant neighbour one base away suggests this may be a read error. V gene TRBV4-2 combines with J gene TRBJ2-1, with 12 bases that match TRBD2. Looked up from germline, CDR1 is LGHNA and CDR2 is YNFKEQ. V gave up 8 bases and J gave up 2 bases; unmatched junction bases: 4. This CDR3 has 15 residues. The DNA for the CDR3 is TGTGCCAGCCGGAGGACTAGCGGGGCCTACAATGAGCAGTTCTTC. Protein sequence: CASRRTSGAYNEQFF.

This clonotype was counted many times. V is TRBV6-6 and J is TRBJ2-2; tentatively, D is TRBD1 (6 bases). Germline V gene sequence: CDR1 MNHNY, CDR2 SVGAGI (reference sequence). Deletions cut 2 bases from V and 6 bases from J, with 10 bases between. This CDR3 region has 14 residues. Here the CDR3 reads CASSYPGVPGELFF. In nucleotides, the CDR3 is TGTGCCAGCAGTTACCCAGGGGTTCCCGGGGAGCTGTTTTTT.

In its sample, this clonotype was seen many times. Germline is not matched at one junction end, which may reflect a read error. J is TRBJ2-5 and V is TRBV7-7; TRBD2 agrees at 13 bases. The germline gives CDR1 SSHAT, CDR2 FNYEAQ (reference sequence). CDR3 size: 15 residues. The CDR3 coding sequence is TGTGCTAGCAGCCAACTAGCGGGAGGGCAGGAGACCCAGTACTTC. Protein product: CASSQLAGGQETQYF.

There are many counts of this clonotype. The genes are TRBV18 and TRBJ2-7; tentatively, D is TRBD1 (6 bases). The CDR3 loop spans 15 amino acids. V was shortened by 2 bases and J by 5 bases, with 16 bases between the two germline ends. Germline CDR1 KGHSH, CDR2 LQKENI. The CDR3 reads CASSPKLGTKDEQYF. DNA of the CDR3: TGTGCCAGCTCACCAAAATTAGGGACAAAGGACGAGCAGTACTTC.

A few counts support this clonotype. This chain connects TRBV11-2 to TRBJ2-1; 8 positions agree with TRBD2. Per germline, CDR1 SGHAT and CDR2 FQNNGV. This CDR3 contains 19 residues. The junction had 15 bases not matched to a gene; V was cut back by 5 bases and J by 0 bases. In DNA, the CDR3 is TGTGCCAGCAGCCCCGGGGGGGCCCACAGGGTAAGCTCCTACAATGAGCAGTTCTTC. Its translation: CASSPGGAHRVSSYNEQFF.

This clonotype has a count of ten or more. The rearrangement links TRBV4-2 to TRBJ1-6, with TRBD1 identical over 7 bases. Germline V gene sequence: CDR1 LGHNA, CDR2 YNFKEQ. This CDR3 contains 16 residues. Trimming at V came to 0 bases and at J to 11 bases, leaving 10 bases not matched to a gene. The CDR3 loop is CASSQDWRGRLAPLHF. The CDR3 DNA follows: TGTGCCAGCAGCCAAGATTGGAGGGGGCGATTGGCACCCCTCCACTTT.

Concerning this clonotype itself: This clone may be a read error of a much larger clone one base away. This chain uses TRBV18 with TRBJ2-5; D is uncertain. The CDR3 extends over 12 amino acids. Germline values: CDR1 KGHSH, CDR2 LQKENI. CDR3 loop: CASSPYQGTQYF. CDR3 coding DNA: TGTGCCAGCTCACCGTACCAAGGGACCCAGTACTTC.

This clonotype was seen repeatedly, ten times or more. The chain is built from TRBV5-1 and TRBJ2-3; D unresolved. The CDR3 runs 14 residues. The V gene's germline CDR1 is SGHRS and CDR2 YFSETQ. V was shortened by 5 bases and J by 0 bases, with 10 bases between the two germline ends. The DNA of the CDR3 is TGCGCCAGCAGAGCCCTAAGAAGCACAGATACGCAGTATTTT. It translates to CASRALRSTDTQYF.

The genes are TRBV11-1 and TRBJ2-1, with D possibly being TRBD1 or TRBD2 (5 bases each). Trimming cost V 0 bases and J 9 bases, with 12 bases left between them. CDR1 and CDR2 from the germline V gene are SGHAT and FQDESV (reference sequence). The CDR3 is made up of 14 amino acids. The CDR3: CASSLAGSGPEQFF. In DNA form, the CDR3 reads TGTGCCAGCAGCTTAGCGGGGTCGGGGCCTGAGCAGTTCTTC.

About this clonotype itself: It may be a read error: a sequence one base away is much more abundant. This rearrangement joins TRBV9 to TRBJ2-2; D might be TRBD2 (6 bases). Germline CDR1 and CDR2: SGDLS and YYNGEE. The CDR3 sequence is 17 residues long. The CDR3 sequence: CASSVPREGSNTGGLFF. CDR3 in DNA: TGTGCCAGCAGCGTCCCCCGTGAGGGATCTAACACCGGGGGGCTGTTTTTT. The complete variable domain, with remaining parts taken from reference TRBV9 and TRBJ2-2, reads DSGVTQTPKHLITATGQRVTLRCSPRSGDLSVYWYQQSLDQGLQFLIQYYNGEERAKGNILERFSAQQFPDLHSELNLSSLELGDSALYFCASSVPREGSNTGGLFFGEGSRLTVL.

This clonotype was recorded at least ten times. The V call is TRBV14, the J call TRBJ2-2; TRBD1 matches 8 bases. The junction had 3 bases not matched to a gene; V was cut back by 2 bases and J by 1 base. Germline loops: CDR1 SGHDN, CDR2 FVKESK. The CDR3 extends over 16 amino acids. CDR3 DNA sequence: TGTGCCAGCAGCCAAAGGACAGGGCGGAACACCGGGGAGCTGTTTTTT. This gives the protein CASSQRTGRNTGELFF.

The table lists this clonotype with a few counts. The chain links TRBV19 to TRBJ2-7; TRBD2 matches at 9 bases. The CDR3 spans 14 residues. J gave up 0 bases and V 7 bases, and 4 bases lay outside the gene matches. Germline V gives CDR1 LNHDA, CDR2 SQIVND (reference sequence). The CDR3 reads CASNSGGGSYEQYF. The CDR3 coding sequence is TGTGCCAGTAATAGCGGGGGCGGCTCCTACGAGCAGTACTTC. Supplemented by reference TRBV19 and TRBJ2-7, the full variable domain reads DGGITQSPKYLFRKEGQNVTLSCEQNLNHDAMYWYRQDPGQGLRLIYYSQIVNDFQKGDIAEGYSVSREKKESFPLTVTSAQKNPTAFYLCASNSGGGSYEQYFGPGTRLTVT.

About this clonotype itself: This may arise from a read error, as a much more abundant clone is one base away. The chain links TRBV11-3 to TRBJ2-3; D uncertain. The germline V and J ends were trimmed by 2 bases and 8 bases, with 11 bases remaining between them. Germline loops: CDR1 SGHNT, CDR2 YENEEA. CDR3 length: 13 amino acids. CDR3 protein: CASSLTQLGTQYF. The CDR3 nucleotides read TGTGCCAGCAGCTTAACCCAGCTGGGTACGCAGTATTTT. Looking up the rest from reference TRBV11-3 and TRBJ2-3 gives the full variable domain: EAGVVQSPRYKIIEKKQPVAFWCNPISGHNTLYWYLQNLGQGPELLIRYENEEAVDDSQLPKDRFSAERLKGVDSTLKIQPAELGDSAVYLCASSLTQLGTQYFGPGTRLTVL.

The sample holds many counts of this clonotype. The CDR3 nucleotides are TGTGCCAGCAGTGAGTACAGGGCCCCTAGCACAGATACGCAGTATTTT. Residues: CASSEYRAPSTDTQYF. V is TRBV2 and J is TRBJ2-3; weak D call: TRBD1 (6 bases). Per germline, CDR1 SNHLY and CDR2 FYNNEI. The CDR3 sequence is 16 residues long. Trimming cost V 3 bases and J 0 bases, with 13 bases left between them.

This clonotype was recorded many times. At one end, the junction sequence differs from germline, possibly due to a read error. This CDR3 is CASSLDGNTGELFF. DNA of the CDR3: TGTGCCAGCAGCTTAGACGGGAACACCGGGGAGCTGTTTTTT. This rearrangement joins TRBV12-3 or TRBV12-4 to TRBJ2-2, with D unclear. CDR3 length: 14 amino acids.

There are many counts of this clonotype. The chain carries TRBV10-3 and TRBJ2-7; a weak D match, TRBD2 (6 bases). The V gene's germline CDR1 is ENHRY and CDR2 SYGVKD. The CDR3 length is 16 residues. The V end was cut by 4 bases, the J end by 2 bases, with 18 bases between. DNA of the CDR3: TGTGCCATCAGTGCGTGGGGGGTCGGCCAAACCTACGAGCAGTACTTC. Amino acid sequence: CAISAWGVGQTYEQYF.

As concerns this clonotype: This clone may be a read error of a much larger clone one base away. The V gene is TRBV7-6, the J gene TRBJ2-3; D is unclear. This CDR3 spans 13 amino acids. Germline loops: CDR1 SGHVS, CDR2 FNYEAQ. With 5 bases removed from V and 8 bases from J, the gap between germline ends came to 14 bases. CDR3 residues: CASSPITISTQYF. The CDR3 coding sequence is TGTGCCAGCAGCCCTATAACGATAAGTACGCAGTATTTT.

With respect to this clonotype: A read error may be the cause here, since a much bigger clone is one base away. The CDR3 nucleotides read TGTGCCAGCAGAGAATCCGGGGCAGGGTCCTACAATGAGCAGTTCTTC. As protein: CASRESGAGSYNEQFF. The V and J genes are TRBV6-2 or TRBV6-3 and TRBJ2-1; D could derive from TRBD1 or TRBD2 (5 bases each). Between the trimmed V and J ends, which lost 6 bases and 1 base, there was a span of 16 bases. Germline CDR1 is MNHEY and CDR2 is SVGEGT. The CDR3 has 16 amino acids.

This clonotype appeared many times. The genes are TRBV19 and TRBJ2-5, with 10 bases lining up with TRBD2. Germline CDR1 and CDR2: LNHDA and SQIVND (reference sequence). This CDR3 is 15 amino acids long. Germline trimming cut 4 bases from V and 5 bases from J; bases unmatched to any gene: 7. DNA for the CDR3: TGTGCCAGTAGTAGAGCGGGAGGGCCAACCGAGACCCAGTACTTC. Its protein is CASSRAGGPTETQYF.

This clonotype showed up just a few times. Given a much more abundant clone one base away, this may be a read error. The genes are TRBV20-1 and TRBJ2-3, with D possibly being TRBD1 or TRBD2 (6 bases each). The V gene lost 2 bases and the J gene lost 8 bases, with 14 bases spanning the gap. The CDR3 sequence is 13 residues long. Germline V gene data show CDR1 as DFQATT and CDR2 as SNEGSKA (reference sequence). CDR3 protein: CSARLGGPGTQYF. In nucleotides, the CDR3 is TGCAGTGCTAGACTAGGGGGGCCAGGTACGCAGTATTTT.

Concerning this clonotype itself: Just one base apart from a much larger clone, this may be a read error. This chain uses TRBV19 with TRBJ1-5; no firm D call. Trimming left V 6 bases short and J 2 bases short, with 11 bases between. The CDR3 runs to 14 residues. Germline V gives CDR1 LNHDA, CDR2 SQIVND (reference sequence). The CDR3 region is CASRFGVGNQPQHF. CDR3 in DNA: TGTGCCAGTAGGTTCGGGGTTGGCAATCAGCCCCAGCATTTT.

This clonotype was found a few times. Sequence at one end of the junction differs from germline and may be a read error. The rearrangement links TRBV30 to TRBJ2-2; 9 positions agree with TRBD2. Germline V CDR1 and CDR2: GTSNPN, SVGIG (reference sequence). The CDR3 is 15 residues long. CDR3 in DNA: TGTGCCTGGAGTCGCGGGACTAGCTTGGCCGGGGAGTTGTTTTTT. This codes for CAWSRGTSLAGELFF.

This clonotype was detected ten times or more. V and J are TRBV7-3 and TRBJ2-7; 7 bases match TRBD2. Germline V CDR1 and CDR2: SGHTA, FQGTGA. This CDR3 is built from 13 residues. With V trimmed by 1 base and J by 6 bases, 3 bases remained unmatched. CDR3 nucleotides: TGTGCCAGCAGCTTAATAACGGGGGGCGAGCAGTACTTC. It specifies CASSLITGGEQYF.